This T cell receptor beta chain was sequenced in a study of PD-1 blockade in mismatch repair-deficient tumors. Trimming removed 0 bases from V and 4 bases from J, with 25 bases in between. The CDR3 loop spans 19 amino acids. The table came from immunoSEQ multiplex PCR; TCRdb's copy has only in-frame clones and leaves some out. The sample records some 100,000 clones, 82% being singletons. V usage is TRBV23-1 and J usage is TRBJ2-7, with TRBD1 as a possible D gene (6 bases). TRBV23-1 is an ORF, with its function uncertain. The TCR sequence derives from an adult with mismatch repair-deficient cancer. The sequenced sample was peripheral blood, obtained approximately 35 weeks after starting pembrolizumab. The CDR3 loop reads CASSQSSRQAPRRKYEQYF. In DNA form, the CDR3 reads TGCGCCAGCAGTCAATCCTCTAGACAGGCCCCCCGGCGTAAGTACGAGCAGTACTTC.